The rows below give T cell receptor beta chains drawn from one sample of a study of shared clonotypes between healthy human individuals. Repertoires were generated with immunoSEQ multiplex PCR, while TCRdb's copy carries only in-frame clones and drops some. The sample has approximately 2,200,000 clones; approximately 94% are singletons. Sequences were obtained from naive CD8+ T cells from PBMCs. The source of these receptors is a man younger than 35 in good health. Some clones in this sample may be carry-over from other donors' samples. CDR3s include the opening cysteine and the closing phenylalanine or tryptophan. Fields, in order: D gene, J gene, V gene, clone size, CDR3 protein, CDR3 DNA. The D gene is left open where the match is weak. Clone size appears in some rows only: once, few, many, or a class for an expanded clone.

d_call: -; j_call: TRBJ2-4; v_call: TRBV18; clone_size: -; cdr3_aa: CASSPLGGTPRGAKNIQYF; cdr3_nt: TGTGCCAGCTCACCACTCGGGGGGACACCTCGAGGGGCCAAAAACATTCAGTACTTC
d_call: TRBD2; j_call: TRBJ2-7; v_call: TRBV19; clone_size: -; cdr3_aa: CASRLRRELSYEQYF; cdr3_nt: TGTGCCAGTAGGCTCAGGCGGGAGTTATCCTACGAGCAGTACTTC
d_call: -; j_call: TRBJ2-5; v_call: TRBV12-5; clone_size: -; cdr3_aa: CASGSDWGQETQYF; cdr3_nt: TGTGCTAGTGGTTCGGACTGGGGCCAAGAGACCCAGTACTTC
d_call: -; j_call: TRBJ1-5; v_call: TRBV30; clone_size: -; cdr3_aa: CAWSVEGPQPQHF; cdr3_nt: TGTGCCTGGAGTGTAGAAGGGCCCCAGCCCCAGCATTTT
d_call: -; j_call: TRBJ2-3; v_call: TRBV18; clone_size: once; cdr3_aa: CASSEGWRDGADTQYF; cdr3_nt: TGTGCCAGCTCCGAAGGATGGAGGGATGGAGCAGATACGCAGTATTTT
d_call: TRBD2; j_call: TRBJ2-5; v_call: TRBV9; clone_size: -; cdr3_aa: CASSVERDEAQYF; cdr3_nt: TGTGCCAGCAGCGTAGAGCGGGACGAGGCCCAGTACTTC
d_call: -; j_call: TRBJ1-1; v_call: TRBV6-5; clone_size: -; cdr3_aa: CASSLTAGTQNTEAFF; cdr3_nt: TGTGCCAGCAGTTTGACGGCCGGGACACAGAACACTGAAGCTTTCTTT
d_call: -; j_call: TRBJ2-7; v_call: TRBV28; clone_size: -; cdr3_aa: CASSPRANEQYF; cdr3_nt: TGTGCCAGCAGCCCCAGGGCTAACGAGCAGTACTTC
d_call: -; j_call: TRBJ2-7; v_call: TRBV5-4; clone_size: -; cdr3_aa: CASSLGYEQYF; cdr3_nt: TGTGCCAGCAGCTTGGGTTACGAGCAGTACTTC
d_call: -; j_call: TRBJ2-2; v_call: TRBV7-9; clone_size: few; cdr3_aa: CASSFGRVDTGELFF; cdr3_nt: TGTGCCAGCAGCTTCGGCAGGGTCGACACCGGGGAGCTGTTTTTT
d_call: TRBD1; j_call: TRBJ1-2; v_call: TRBV7-3; clone_size: -; cdr3_aa: CASSSTPTGTGYTF; cdr3_nt: TGTGCCAGCAGCTCGACCCCGACAGGGACCGGCTACACCTTC
d_call: -; j_call: TRBJ2-7; v_call: TRBV11-2; clone_size: -; cdr3_aa: CASSLDREHEQYF; cdr3_nt: TGTGCCAGCAGCTTAGACCGGGAGCACGAGCAGTACTTC
d_call: -; j_call: TRBJ1-3; v_call: TRBV6-4; clone_size: -; cdr3_aa: CASSAGQRNTIYF; cdr3_nt: TGTGCCAGCAGTGCCGGACAGAGAAACACCATATATTTT
d_call: -; j_call: TRBJ1-1; v_call: TRBV5-1; clone_size: -; cdr3_aa: CASSLVMGGTEAFF; cdr3_nt: TGCGCCAGCAGCTTGGTGATGGGGGGGACTGAAGCTTTCTTT
d_call: -; j_call: TRBJ2-7; v_call: TRBV5-1; clone_size: -; cdr3_aa: CASSFYLGSYEQYF; cdr3_nt: TGCGCCAGCAGCTTCTATCTGGGCTCCTACGAGCAGTACTTC
d_call: TRBD1; j_call: TRBJ2-1; v_call: TRBV19; clone_size: -; cdr3_aa: CASSIDLGTGDEQFF; cdr3_nt: TGTGCCAGTAGTATAGATCTGGGGACAGGGGATGAGCAGTTCTTC
d_call: -; j_call: TRBJ2-2; v_call: TRBV5-1; clone_size: -; cdr3_aa: CASVPGENTGELFF; cdr3_nt: TGCGCCAGCGTCCCCGGGGAGAACACCGGGGAGCTGTTTTTT
d_call: TRBD1; j_call: TRBJ1-2; v_call: TRBV29-1; clone_size: -; cdr3_aa: CSVDGQGDYGYTF; cdr3_nt: TGCAGCGTTGACGGCCAGGGGGATTATGGCTACACCTTC
d_call: TRBD2; j_call: TRBJ2-7; v_call: TRBV11-2; clone_size: once; cdr3_aa: CASSSPPAGRSYEQYF; cdr3_nt: TGTGCCAGCAGCTCACCGCCAGCGGGACGGTCCTACGAGCAGTACTTC
d_call: -; j_call: TRBJ2-7; v_call: TRBV4-1; clone_size: -; cdr3_aa: CASSQGRSYEQYF; cdr3_nt: TGCGCCAGCAGCCAAGGGAGGTCCTACGAGCAGTACTTC
d_call: TRBD1; j_call: TRBJ2-1; v_call: TRBV7-6; clone_size: once; cdr3_aa: CASSLEAGGHLGIDEQFF; cdr3_nt: TGTGCCAGCAGCTTAGAAGCAGGGGGTCACCTCGGCATCGATGAGCAGTTCTTC
d_call: -; j_call: TRBJ2-7; v_call: TRBV7-9; clone_size: -; cdr3_aa: CASSLAHGIEQYF; cdr3_nt: TGTGCCAGCAGCTTAGCGCATGGGATCGAGCAGTACTTC
d_call: -; j_call: TRBJ1-1; v_call: TRBV9; clone_size: once; cdr3_aa: CASSVGGDTEAFF; cdr3_nt: TGTGCCAGCAGCGTAGGGGGCGATACTGAAGCTTTCTTT
d_call: -; j_call: TRBJ2-7; v_call: TRBV5-5; clone_size: -; cdr3_aa: CASSLGRSGEQYF; cdr3_nt: TGTGCCAGCAGCCTGGGGCGGTCGGGAGAGCAGTACTTC
d_call: TRBD1; j_call: TRBJ1-6; v_call: TRBV5-4; clone_size: -; cdr3_aa: CASSPSLGGAVTPLHF; cdr3_nt: TGTGCCAGCAGCCCTAGTTTAGGGGGCGCGGTGACACCCCTCCACTTT
d_call: -; j_call: TRBJ2-2; v_call: TRBV4-1; clone_size: -; cdr3_aa: CASSQEDRTNTGELFF; cdr3_nt: TGCGCCAGCAGCCAAGAAGACAGGACGAACACCGGGGAGCTGTTTTTT
d_call: -; j_call: TRBJ2-3; v_call: TRBV7-3; clone_size: -; cdr3_aa: CASSLGGSFGDTQYF; cdr3_nt: TGTGCCAGCAGCTTAGGGGGTTCCTTTGGAGATACGCAGTATTTT
d_call: -; j_call: TRBJ1-1; v_call: TRBV28; clone_size: -; cdr3_aa: CASSFWGARDTEAFF; cdr3_nt: TGTGCCAGCAGTTTCTGGGGGGCACGGGACACTGAAGCTTTCTTT
d_call: -; j_call: TRBJ2-3; v_call: TRBV7-9; clone_size: -; cdr3_aa: CASSLGGEGATDTQYF; cdr3_nt: TGTGCCAGCAGCCTGGGGGGTGAGGGGGCCACAGATACGCAGTATTTT
d_call: -; j_call: TRBJ2-7; v_call: TRBV6-5; clone_size: -; cdr3_aa: CASSYSLYLWDEQYF; cdr3_nt: TGTGCCAGCAGTTACTCACTCTACCTATGGGACGAGCAGTACTTC
d_call: -; j_call: TRBJ2-1; v_call: TRBV27; clone_size: -; cdr3_aa: CASSLPYQGGVDEQFF; cdr3_nt: TGTGCCAGCAGTTTACCCTACCAGGGGGGGGTGGATGAGCAGTTCTTC
d_call: -; j_call: TRBJ1-5; v_call: TRBV7-9; clone_size: -; cdr3_aa: CASRDRDQPQHF; cdr3_nt: TGTGCCAGCAGGGACAGAGATCAGCCCCAGCATTTT
d_call: TRBD2; j_call: TRBJ2-3; v_call: TRBV29-1; clone_size: -; cdr3_aa: CSVGPSGRARTDTQYF; cdr3_nt: TGCAGCGTTGGGCCTAGCGGGAGGGCGAGAACAGATACGCAGTATTTT
d_call: -; j_call: TRBJ1-5; v_call: TRBV19; clone_size: -; cdr3_aa: CASSISDKCNQPQHF; cdr3_nt: TGTGCCAGTAGTATTTCGGACAAATGCAATCAGCCCCAGCATTTT
d_call: TRBD2; j_call: TRBJ2-7; v_call: TRBV29-1; clone_size: -; cdr3_aa: CSARTSGSYEQYF; cdr3_nt: TGCAGCGCTAGGACTAGCGGGAGCTACGAGCAGTACTTC
d_call: -; j_call: TRBJ2-7; v_call: TRBV7-2; clone_size: -; cdr3_aa: CASSFTSYEQYF; cdr3_nt: TGTGCCAGCAGCTTCACAAGCTACGAGCAGTACTTC
d_call: -; j_call: TRBJ1-3; v_call: TRBV15; clone_size: once; cdr3_aa: CATSSSLKGYLNTIYF; cdr3_nt: TGTGCCACCAGCAGCTCTCTGAAGGGGTACCTAAACACCATATATTTT
d_call: -; j_call: TRBJ2-3; v_call: TRBV9; clone_size: -; cdr3_aa: CASSVGDPSDTQYF; cdr3_nt: TGTGCCAGCAGCGTAGGGGATCCATCAGATACGCAGTATTTT
d_call: TRBD2; j_call: TRBJ2-3; v_call: TRBV13; clone_size: -; cdr3_aa: CASSNRLAGGLTDTQYF; cdr3_nt: TGTGCCAGCAGCAACAGACTAGCGGGAGGGCTCACAGATACGCAGTATTTT
d_call: -; j_call: TRBJ2-7; v_call: TRBV4-2; clone_size: -; cdr3_aa: CASSELGKGSYEQYF; cdr3_nt: TGTGCCAGCAGCGAACTCGGGAAGGGCTCCTACGAGCAGTACTTC
d_call: -; j_call: TRBJ1-2; v_call: TRBV9; clone_size: -; cdr3_aa: CASSPSNYGYTF; cdr3_nt: TGTGCCAGCAGCCCAAGTAACTATGGCTACACCTTC
d_call: TRBD1; j_call: TRBJ2-7; v_call: TRBV5-6; clone_size: -; cdr3_aa: CASSHIQGVNSYEQYF; cdr3_nt: TGTGCCAGCAGTCACATCCAGGGGGTAAACTCCTACGAGCAGTACTTC
d_call: TRBD2; j_call: TRBJ2-2; v_call: TRBV27; clone_size: -; cdr3_aa: CASRKLAGAVGELFF; cdr3_nt: TGTGCCAGCAGGAAGCTAGCGGGAGCGGTCGGGGAGCTGTTTTTT
d_call: -; j_call: TRBJ1-5; v_call: TRBV7-9; clone_size: -; cdr3_aa: CASSLGQVGNQPQHF; cdr3_nt: TGTGCCAGCAGCTTAGGACAGGTGGGGAATCAGCCCCAGCATTTT
d_call: -; j_call: TRBJ1-2; v_call: TRBV5-6; clone_size: -; cdr3_aa: CASSLIRADYGYTF; cdr3_nt: TGTGCCAGCAGCTTAATCAGGGCTGACTATGGCTACACCTTC
d_call: TRBD1; j_call: TRBJ2-2; v_call: TRBV18; clone_size: -; cdr3_aa: CASSPPFGQGYTGELFF; cdr3_nt: TGTGCCAGCTCACCACCGTTTGGACAGGGGTACACCGGGGAGCTGTTTTTT
d_call: TRBD1; j_call: TRBJ1-1; v_call: TRBV6-5; clone_size: -; cdr3_aa: CASTSWTGSEAFF; cdr3_nt: TGTGCCAGCACCAGCTGGACAGGGTCTGAAGCTTTCTTT
d_call: TRBD1; j_call: TRBJ2-3; v_call: TRBV6-6; clone_size: -; cdr3_aa: CASSYSDRDTDTQYF; cdr3_nt: TGTGCCAGCAGTTACTCCGACAGGGACACAGATACGCAGTATTTT
d_call: TRBD1; j_call: TRBJ1-2; v_call: TRBV5-1; clone_size: -; cdr3_aa: CASSAGQGAYGYTF; cdr3_nt: TGCGCCAGCAGCGCAGGACAGGGTGCCTATGGCTACACCTTC
d_call: -; j_call: TRBJ2-3; v_call: TRBV19; clone_size: -; cdr3_aa: CASSIEGGTDTQYF; cdr3_nt: TGTGCCAGTAGTATAGAGGGCGGCACAGATACGCAGTATTTT
d_call: TRBD2; j_call: TRBJ2-2; v_call: TRBV11-3; clone_size: -; cdr3_aa: CASSSGTSAGELFF; cdr3_nt: TGTGCCAGCAGCTCCGGGACTAGCGCCGGGGAGCTGTTTTTT
d_call: -; j_call: TRBJ2-1; v_call: TRBV30; clone_size: -; cdr3_aa: CAWRRGRDNEQFF; cdr3_nt: TGTGCCTGGAGACGTGGGCGAGACAATGAGCAGTTCTTC
d_call: -; j_call: TRBJ2-7; v_call: TRBV27; clone_size: -; cdr3_aa: CASSRFAGGGYEQYF; cdr3_nt: TGTGCCAGCAGCCGGTTCGCGGGCGGAGGCTACGAGCAGTACTTC
d_call: TRBD1; j_call: TRBJ2-2; v_call: TRBV10-1; clone_size: -; cdr3_aa: CASSGGQYTGELFF; cdr3_nt: TGCGCCAGCAGTGGGGGACAGTACACCGGGGAGCTGTTTTTT